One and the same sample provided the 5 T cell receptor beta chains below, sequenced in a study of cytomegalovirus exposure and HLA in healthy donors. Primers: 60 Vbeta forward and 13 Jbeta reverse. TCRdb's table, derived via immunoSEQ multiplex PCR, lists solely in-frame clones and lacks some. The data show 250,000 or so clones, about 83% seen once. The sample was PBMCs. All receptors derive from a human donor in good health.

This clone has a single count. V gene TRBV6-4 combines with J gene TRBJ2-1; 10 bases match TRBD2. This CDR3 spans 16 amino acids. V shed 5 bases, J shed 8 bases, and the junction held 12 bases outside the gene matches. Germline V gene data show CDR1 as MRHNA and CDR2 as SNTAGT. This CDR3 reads CASSQTPSGRVDEQFF. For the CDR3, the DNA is TGTGCCAGCAGTCAGACCCCCAGCGGGAGGGTTGATGAGCAGTTCTTC.

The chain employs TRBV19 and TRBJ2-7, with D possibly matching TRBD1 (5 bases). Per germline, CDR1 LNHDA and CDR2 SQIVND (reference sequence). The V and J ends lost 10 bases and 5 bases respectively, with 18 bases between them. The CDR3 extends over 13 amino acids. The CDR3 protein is CATHASRDHEQYF. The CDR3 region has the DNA TGTGCCACCCACGCCAGCAGGGATCACGAGCAGTACTTC.

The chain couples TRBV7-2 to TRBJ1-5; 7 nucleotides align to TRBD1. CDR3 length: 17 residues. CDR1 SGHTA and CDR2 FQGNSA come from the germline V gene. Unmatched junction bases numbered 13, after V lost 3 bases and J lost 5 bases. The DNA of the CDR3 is TGTGCCAGCAGCTTGGGGGCAGGGGGTACTGGCGATCAGCCCCAGCATTTT. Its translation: CASSLGAGGTGDQPQHF. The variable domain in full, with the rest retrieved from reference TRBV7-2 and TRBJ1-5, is GAGVSQSPSNKVTEKGKDVELRCDPISGHTALYWYRQSLGQGLEFLIYFQGNSAPDKSGLPSDRFSAERTGGSVSTLTIQRTQQEDSAVYLCASSLGAGGTGDQPQHFGDGTRLSIL.

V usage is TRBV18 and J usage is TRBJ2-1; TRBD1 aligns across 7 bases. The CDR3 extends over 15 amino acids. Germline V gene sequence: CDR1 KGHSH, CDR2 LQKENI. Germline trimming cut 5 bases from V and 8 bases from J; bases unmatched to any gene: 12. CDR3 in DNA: TGTGCCAGCTCAGCGAAGACAGGGCCCCCCGATGAGCAGTTCTTC. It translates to CASSAKTGPPDEQFF. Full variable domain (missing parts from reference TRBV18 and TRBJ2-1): NAGVMQNPRHLVRRRGQEARLRCSPMKGHSHVYWYRQLPEEGLKFMVYLQKENIIDESGMPKERFSAEFPKEGPSILRIQQVVRGDSAAYFCASSAKTGPPDEQFFGPGTRLTVL.

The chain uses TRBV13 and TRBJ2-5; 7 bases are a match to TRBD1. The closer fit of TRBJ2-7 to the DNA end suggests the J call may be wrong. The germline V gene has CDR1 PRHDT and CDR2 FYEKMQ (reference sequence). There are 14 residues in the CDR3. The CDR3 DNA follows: TGTGCCAGCAGCTTAGGGACAGGGCGGTACGAGCAGTACTTC. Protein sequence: CASSLGTGRYEQYF.